This TCR beta chain was retrieved from a study of CD8+CD57+ T cells in acquired aplastic anemia. As for the study in general: Sorted CD4+ and CD8+ cells yielded DNA averaging approximately 3 ug.

There are 16 residues in the CDR3. V trimming: 6 bases; J trimming: 8 bases; junction bases outside the gene matches: 15. Germline CDR1 SQVTM, CDR2 ANQGSEA. TCR beta VDJ and CDR3 were profiled, and genomic DNA was the template. From the reads, TCRdb called clonotypes with MiXCR, one entry per CDR3 protein. The sample lists 30,000 to 40,000 distinct CDR3 sequences; about 77% were seen once. The chain combines TRBV29-1 with TRBJ2-3; 12 nucleotides line up with TRBD2. The sequence came from a human donor in good health, serving as a control. Sequenced sample: sorted CD4+, CD8+, or CD8+CD57+ T cells (not recorded which) from PBMCs. CDR3 sequence: CSVIPDGTSGFGTQYF. The DNA for the CDR3 is TGCAGCGTAATACCCGACGGGACTAGCGGGTTTGGTACGCAGTATTTT.